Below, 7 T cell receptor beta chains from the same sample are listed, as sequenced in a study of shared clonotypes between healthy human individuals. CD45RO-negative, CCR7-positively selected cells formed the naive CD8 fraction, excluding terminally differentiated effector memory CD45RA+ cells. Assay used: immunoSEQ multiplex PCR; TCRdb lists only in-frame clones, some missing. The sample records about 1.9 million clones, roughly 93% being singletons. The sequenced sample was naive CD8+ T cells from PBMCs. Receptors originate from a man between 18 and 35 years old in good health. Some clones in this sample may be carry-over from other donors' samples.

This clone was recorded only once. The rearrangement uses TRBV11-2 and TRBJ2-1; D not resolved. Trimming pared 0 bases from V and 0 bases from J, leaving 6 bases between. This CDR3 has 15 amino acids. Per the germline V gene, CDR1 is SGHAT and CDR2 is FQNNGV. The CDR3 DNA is TGTGCCAGCAGCTTAGACTGGAGCTCCTACAATGAGCAGTTCTTC. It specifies CASSLDWSSYNEQFF.

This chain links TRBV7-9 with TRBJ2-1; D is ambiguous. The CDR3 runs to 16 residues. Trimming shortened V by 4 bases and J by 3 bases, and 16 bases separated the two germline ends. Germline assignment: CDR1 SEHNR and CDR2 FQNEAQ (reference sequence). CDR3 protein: CASSSSVGAVYNEQFF. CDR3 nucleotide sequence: TGTGCCAGCAGCTCATCGGTAGGTGCTGTCTACAATGAGCAGTTCTTC.

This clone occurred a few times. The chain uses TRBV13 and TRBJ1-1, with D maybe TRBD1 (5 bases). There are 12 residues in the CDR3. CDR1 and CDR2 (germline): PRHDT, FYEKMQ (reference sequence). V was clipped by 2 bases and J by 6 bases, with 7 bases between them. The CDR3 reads CASSLIQAEAFF. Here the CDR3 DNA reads TGTGCCAGCAGCTTAATACAGGCTGAAGCTTTCTTT.

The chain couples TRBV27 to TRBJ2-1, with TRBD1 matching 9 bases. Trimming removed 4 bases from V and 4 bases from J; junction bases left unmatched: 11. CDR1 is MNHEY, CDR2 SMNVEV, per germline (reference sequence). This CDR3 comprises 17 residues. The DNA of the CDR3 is TGTGCCAGCAGTTCCCGTGTCCGGGACAGGGAATACAATGAGCAGTTCTTC. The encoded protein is CASSSRVRDREYNEQFF.

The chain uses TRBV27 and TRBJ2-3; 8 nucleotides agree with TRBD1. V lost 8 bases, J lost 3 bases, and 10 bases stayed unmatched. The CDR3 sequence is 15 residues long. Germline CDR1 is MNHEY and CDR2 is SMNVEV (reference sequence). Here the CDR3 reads CASARTGIRTDTQYF. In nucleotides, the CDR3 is TGTGCCAGCGCCAGGACAGGGATAAGGACAGATACGCAGTATTTT.

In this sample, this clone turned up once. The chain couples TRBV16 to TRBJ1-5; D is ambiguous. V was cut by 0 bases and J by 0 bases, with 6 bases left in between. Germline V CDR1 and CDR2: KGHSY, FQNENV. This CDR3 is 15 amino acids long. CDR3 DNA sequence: TGTGCCAGCAGCCAATCTCCCGTTAGCAATCAGCCCCAGCATTTT. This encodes CASSQSPVSNQPQHF.

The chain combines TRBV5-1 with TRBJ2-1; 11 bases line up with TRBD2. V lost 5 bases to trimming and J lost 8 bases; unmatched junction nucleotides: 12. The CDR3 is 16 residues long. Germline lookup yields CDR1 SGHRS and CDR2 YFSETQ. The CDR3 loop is CASRDPVTSGSDEQFF. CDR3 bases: TGCGCCAGCAGAGATCCGGTCACTAGCGGGAGCGATGAGCAGTTCTTC.